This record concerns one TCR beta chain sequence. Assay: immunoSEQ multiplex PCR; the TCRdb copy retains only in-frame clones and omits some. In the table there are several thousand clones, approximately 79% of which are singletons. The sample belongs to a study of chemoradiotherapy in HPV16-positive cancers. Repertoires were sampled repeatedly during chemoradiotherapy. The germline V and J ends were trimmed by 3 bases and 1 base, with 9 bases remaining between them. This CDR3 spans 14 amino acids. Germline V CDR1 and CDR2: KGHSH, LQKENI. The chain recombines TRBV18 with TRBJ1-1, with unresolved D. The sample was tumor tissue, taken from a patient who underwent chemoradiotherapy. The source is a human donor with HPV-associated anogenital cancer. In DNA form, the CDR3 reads TGTGCCAGCTCACCCCGGACGGAGAACACTGAAGCTTTCTTT. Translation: CASSPRTENTEAFF.